The 12 T cell receptor beta chains listed next were all sequenced from one sample in a study of identical twins. TCRdb re-derived calls from the 5' RACE reads in MiXCR, one entry per CDR3 protein. The sample carries 550,000 to 700,000 distinct CDR3 sequences, 21% recorded once. These same data were also listed under a study on T cells expressing NK-cell markers.

The specimen was PBMCs. Receptors were obtained from a young woman in good health.

This clonotype was counted between two and nine times. The chain has TRBV29-1 and TRBJ2-2, with 7 bases aligning to TRBD1. J was trimmed by 1 base and V by 3 bases; bases with no gene match: 8. Germline V gene sequence: CDR1 SQVTM, CDR2 ANQGSEA. This CDR3 has 16 residues. The CDR3 loop reads CSVEGLTGRNTGELFF. In DNA, the CDR3 is TGCAGCGTTGAGGGGTTGACAGGGAGGAACACCGGGGAGCTGTTTTTT.

There are a few counts of this clonotype. V gene TRBV12-5 combines with J gene TRBJ2-3, with D possibly being TRBD1 (6 bases). Germline V lookup: CDR1 LGHNT, CDR2 FRNRAP. Trimming pared 4 bases from V and 6 bases from J, leaving 17 bases between. The CDR3 consists of 15 residues. The CDR3 nucleotides are TGTGCTAGTGGTTCTCGGACAGATACACGTGATACGCAGTATTTT. This encodes CASGSRTDTRDTQYF.

This clonotype turned up a few times. V usage is TRBV4-2 and J usage is TRBJ2-4; D not resolved. Deletions cut 2 bases from V and 9 bases from J, with 8 bases between. Germline V gene sequence: CDR1 LGHNA, CDR2 YNFKEQ. This CDR3 is built from 12 residues. CDR3 amino acids: CASSQTAAIQYF. The CDR3 region has the DNA TGTGCCAGCAGCCAAACTGCGGCCATTCAGTACTTC.

The rearrangement links TRBV20-1 to TRBJ2-1; perhaps TRBD2 as D (7 bases). Trimming removed 4 bases at V and 4 bases at J, with 17 bases between. The CDR3 consists of 15 residues. Germline V gene lookup returns CDR1 DFQATT and CDR2 SNEGSKA (reference sequence). CDR3 sequence reads: CSAMNEGGWYNEQFF. In DNA form, the CDR3 reads TGCAGTGCTATGAATGAGGGGGGGTGGTACAATGAGCAGTTCTTC.

At least ten counts were recorded for this clonotype. The rearrangement links TRBV20-1 to TRBJ2-3, with D possibly matching TRBD2 (6 bases). CDR3 size: 17 residues. Germline CDR1 and CDR2: DFQATT and SNEGSKA (reference sequence). Trimming shortened V by 5 bases and J by 0 bases, and 21 bases separated the two germline ends. The CDR3 protein is CSARTTTAAPSTDTQYF. The CDR3 coding sequence is TGCAGTGCTCGGACTACGACCGCAGCCCCAAGCACAGATACGCAGTATTTT.

In its sample, this clonotype was seen many times. V and J are TRBV6-5 and TRBJ1-1; TRBD1 aligns across 8 bases. The CDR3 spans 12 residues. J gave up 11 bases and V 5 bases, and 7 bases lay outside the gene matches. The germline V gene encodes CDR1 MNHEY and CDR2 SVGAGI. The DNA of the CDR3 is TGTGCCAGCAGTCCATACAGGGGGGAGGCTTTCTTT. This codes for CASSPYRGEAFF.

The genes are TRBV9 and TRBJ2-7; D gene unclear. From germline, CDR1 is SGDLS and CDR2 YYNGEE. V was cut by 3 bases and J by 2 bases, with 12 bases left in between. The CDR3 covers 14 residues. The CDR3 region is CASSGAAYPYEQYF. CDR3 in DNA: TGTGCCAGCAGCGGGGCTGCCTACCCCTACGAGCAGTACTTC.

The chain links TRBV7-6 to TRBJ2-7; D ambiguous. Trimming took 3 bases from V and 7 from J, leaving 13 bases between them. The CDR3 is made up of 13 amino acids. Per germline, CDR1 SGHVS and CDR2 FNYEAQ. DNA of the CDR3: TGTGCCAGCAGCTTTTCCCAGCTCCGAGAGCAGTACTTC. Translated, it gives CASSFSQLREQYF. Variable domain in full (rest from reference TRBV7-6 and TRBJ2-7): GAGVSQSPRYKVTKRGQDVALRCDPISGHVSLYWYRQALGQGPEFLTYFNYEAQQDKSGLPNDRFSAERPEGSISTLTIQRTEQRDSAMYRCASSFSQLREQYFGPGTRLTVT.

The chain links TRBV20-1 to TRBJ2-4; D remains unclear. V was clipped by 8 bases and J by 11 bases, with 16 bases between them. Germline lookup yields CDR1 DFQATT and CDR2 SNEGSKA (reference sequence). This CDR3 region has 11 residues. The CDR3: CSSRSEHVQYF. The CDR3 coding sequence is TGCAGTTCCAGATCGGAACACGTTCAGTACTTC.

The V call is TRBV20-1, the J call TRBJ2-7, with TRBD1 matching 9 bases. The CDR3 length is 13 residues. The junction had 6 bases not matched to a gene; V was cut back by 4 bases and J by 5 bases. CDR1 DFQATT and CDR2 SNEGSKA come from the germline V gene (reference sequence). The CDR3 DNA is TGCAGTGCTAAGACAGGGGGGTCGGACGAGCAGTACTTC. Protein: CSAKTGGSDEQYF.

The table lists this clonotype with many counts. The chain uses TRBV27 and TRBJ2-4, with 15 bases identical to TRBD2. Germline V CDR1 and CDR2: MNHEY, SMNVEV (reference sequence). The CDR3 has 17 residues. After removal of 10 bases from V and 6 bases from J, the junction contained 13 bases not matched to a gene. The CDR3 region has the DNA TGTGCCACCTCACGATTAGGACTAGCGGGGGGGGGAAACATTCAGTACTTC. This translates into CATSRLGLAGGGNIQYF.

This clonotype was picked up a small number of times. This chain uses TRBV12-3 or TRBV12-4 with TRBJ1-1; D is unclear. The CDR3 contains 12 residues. V was cut by 7 bases and J by 1 base, with 7 bases left in between. CDR3 DNA: TGTGCCAGCAACCTACGGAACACTGAAGCTTTCTTT. Its translation is CASNLRNTEAFF.